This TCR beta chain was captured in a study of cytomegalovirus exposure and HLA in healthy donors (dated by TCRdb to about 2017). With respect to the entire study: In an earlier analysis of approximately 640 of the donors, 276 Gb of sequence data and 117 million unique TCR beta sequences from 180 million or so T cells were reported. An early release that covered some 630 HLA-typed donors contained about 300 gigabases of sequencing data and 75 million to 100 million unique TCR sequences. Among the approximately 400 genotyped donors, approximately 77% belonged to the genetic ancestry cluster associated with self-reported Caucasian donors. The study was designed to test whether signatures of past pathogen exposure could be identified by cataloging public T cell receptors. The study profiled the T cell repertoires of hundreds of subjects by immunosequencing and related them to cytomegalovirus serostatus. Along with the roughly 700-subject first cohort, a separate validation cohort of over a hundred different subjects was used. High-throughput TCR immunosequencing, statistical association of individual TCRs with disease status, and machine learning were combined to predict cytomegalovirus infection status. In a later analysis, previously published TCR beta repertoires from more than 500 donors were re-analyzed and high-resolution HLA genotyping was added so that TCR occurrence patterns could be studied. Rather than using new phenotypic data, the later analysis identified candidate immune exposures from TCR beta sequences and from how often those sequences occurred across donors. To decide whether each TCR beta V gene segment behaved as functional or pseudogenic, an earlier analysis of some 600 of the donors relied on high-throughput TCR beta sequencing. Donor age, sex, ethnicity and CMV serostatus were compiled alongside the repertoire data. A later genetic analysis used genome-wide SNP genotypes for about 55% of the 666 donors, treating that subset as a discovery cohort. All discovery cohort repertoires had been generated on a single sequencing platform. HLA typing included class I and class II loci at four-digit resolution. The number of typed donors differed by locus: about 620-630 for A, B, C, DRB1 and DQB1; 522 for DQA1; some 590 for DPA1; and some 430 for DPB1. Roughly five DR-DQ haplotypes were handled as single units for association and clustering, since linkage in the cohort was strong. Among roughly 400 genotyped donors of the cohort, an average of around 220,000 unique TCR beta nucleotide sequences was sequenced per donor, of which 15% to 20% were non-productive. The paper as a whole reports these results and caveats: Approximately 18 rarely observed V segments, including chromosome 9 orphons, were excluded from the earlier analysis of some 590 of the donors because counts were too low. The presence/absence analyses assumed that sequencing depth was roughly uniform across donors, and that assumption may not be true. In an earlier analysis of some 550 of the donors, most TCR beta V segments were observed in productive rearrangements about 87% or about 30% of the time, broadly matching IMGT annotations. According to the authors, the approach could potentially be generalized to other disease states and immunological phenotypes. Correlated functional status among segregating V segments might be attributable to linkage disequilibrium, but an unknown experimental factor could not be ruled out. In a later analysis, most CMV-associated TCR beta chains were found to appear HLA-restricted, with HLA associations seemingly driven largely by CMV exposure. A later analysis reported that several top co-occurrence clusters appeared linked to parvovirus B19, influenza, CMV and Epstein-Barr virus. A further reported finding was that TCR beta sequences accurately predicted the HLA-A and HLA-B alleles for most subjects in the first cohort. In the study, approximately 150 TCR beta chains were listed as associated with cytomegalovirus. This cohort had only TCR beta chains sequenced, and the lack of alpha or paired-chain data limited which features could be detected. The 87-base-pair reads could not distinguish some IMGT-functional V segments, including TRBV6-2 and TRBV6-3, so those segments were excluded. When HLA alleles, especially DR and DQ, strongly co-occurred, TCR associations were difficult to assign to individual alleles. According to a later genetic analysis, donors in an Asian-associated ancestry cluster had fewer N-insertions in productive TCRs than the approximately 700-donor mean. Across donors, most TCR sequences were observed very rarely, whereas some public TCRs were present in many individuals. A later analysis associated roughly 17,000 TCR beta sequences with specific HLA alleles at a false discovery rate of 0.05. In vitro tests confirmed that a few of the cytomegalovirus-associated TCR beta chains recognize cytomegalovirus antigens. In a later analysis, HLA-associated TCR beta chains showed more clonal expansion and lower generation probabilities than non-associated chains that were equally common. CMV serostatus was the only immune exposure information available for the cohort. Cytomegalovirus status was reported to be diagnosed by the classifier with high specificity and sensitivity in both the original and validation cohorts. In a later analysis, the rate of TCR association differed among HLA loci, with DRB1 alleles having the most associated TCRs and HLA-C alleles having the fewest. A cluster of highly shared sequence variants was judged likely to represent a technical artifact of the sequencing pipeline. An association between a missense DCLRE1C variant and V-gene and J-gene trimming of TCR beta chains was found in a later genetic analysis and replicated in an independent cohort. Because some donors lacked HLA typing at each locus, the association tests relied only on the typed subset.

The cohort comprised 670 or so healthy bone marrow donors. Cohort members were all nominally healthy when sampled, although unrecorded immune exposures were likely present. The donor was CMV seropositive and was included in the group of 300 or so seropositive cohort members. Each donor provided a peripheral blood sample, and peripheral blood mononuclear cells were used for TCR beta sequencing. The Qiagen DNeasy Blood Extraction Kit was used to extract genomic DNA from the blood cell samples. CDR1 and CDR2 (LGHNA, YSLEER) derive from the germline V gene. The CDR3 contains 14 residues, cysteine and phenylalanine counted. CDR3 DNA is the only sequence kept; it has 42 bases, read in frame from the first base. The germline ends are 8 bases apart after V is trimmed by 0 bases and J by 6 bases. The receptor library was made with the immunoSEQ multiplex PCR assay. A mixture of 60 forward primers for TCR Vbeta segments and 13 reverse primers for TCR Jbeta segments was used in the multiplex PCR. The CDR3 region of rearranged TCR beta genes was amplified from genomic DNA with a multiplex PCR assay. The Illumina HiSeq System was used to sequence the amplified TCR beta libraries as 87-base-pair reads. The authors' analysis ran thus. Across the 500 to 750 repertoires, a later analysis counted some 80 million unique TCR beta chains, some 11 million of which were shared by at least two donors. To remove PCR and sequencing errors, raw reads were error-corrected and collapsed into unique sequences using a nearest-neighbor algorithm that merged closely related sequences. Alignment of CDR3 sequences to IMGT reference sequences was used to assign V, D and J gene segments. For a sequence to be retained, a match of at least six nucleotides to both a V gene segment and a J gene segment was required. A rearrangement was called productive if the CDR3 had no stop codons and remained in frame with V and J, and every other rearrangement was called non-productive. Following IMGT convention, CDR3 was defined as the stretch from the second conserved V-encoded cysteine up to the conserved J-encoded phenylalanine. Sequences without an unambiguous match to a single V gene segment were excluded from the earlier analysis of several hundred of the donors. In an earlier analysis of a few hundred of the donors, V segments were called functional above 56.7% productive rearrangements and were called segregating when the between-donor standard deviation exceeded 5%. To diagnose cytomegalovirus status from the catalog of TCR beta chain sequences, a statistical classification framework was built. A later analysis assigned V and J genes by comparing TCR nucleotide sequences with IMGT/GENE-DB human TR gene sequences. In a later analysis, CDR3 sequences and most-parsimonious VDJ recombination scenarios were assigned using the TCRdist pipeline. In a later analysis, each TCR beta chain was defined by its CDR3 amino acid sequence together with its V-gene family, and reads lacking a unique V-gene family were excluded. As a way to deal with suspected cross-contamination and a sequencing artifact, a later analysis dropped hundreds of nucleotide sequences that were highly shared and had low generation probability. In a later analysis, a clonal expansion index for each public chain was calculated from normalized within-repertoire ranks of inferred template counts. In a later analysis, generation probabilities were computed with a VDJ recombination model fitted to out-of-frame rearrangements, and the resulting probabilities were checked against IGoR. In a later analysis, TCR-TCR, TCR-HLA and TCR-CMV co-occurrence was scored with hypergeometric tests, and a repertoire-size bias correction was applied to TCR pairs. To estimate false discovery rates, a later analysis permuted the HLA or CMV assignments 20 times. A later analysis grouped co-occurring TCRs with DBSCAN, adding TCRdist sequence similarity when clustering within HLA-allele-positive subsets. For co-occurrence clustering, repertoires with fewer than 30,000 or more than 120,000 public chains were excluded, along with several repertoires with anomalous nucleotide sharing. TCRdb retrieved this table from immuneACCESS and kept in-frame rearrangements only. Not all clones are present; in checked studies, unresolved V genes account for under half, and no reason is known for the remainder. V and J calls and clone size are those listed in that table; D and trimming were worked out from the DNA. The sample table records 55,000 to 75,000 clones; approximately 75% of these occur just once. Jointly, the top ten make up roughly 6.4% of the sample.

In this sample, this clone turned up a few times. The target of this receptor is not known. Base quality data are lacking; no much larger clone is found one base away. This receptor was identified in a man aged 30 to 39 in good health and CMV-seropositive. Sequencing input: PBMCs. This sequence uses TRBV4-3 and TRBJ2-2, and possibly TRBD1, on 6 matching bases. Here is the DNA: TGCGCCAGCAGCCAAGATCCAGGGGCCGGGGAGCTGTTTTTT. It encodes CASSQDPGAGELFF.